This section outlines one T cell receptor (beta chain) sequence together with its context. Its antigen is currently unknown. This entry belongs to a study of regulatory T cells in long-lasting Graves disease. Study findings and constraints: Patients with persistent disease shared 2,741 public clonotypes, outpacing the approximately 870 shared by new patients.

Noted time point: newly diagnosed GD, antithyroid drugs for less than 3 months. The authors made the TCR library using RNA they extracted from PBMCs. Peripheral blood, 7 to 9.5 milliliters per patient, was collected in EDTA tubes. The V end was cut by 6 bases, the J end by 2 bases, with 17 bases between. Looked up from germline, CDR1 is SGHDN and CDR2 is FVKESK. The length of the CDR3 is 16 residues. Construction of the TCR beta libraries employed iRepertoire HTBI primers in conjunction with Arm-PCR of CDR3 regions. TCRdb fed the multiplex PCR reads into MiXCR, producing one record per CDR3 protein. The data show about 440,000 distinct CDR3 sequences, 14% to 15% seen once. The same sample was also used in a study of T cells in Graves' hyperthyroidism and ophthalmopathy.

The material sequenced was peripheral blood mononuclear cells (PBMCs), taken at new diagnosis, from a patient treated with antithyroid drugs. The chain couples TRBV14 to TRBJ2-1, with D possibly matching TRBD1 (6 bases). The source is a woman under 40 with Graves disease. CDR3 protein: CASSQLGGPAYNEQFF. DNA for the CDR3: TGTGCCAGCAGTCAGCTTGGGGGCCCGGCCTACAATGAGCAGTTCTTC.